What follows describes a single TCR beta chain. Method: immunoSEQ multiplex PCR; TCRdb's copy keeps in-frame clones and lacks some. The sample has roughly 230,000 clones; about 87% are singletons. The data stem from a study of blood T cell repertoires in COVID-19. The V gene's germline CDR1 is MNHEY and CDR2 SVGAGI. The CDR3 is 15 residues long. Trimming cost V 9 bases and J 1 base, with 16 bases left between them. The chain links TRBV6-5 to TRBJ2-4; possible D gene TRBD1, 5 bases. The receptor was derived from a man between 65 and 85 years old with acute or convalescent COVID-19. The specimen was peripheral blood. This chain's CDR3 is CASTQAEFAKNIQYF. CDR3 coding DNA: TGTGCCAGTACACAGGCGGAATTTGCCAAAAACATTCAGTACTTC.